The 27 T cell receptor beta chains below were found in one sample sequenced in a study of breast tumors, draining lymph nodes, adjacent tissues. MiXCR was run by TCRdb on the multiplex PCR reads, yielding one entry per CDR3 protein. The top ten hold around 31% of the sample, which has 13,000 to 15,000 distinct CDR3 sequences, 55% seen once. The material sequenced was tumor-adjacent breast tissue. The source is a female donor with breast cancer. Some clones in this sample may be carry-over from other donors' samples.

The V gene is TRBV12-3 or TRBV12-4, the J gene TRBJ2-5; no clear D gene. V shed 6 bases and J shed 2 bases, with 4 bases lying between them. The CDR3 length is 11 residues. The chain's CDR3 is CASRGQETQYF. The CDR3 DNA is TGTGCCAGCAGGGGTCAAGAGACCCAGTACTTC.

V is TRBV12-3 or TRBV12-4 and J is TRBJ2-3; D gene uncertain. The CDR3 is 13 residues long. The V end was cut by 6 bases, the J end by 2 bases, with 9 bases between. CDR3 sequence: CASRTGFTDTQYF. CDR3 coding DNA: TGTGCCAGCAGGACGGGTTTCACAGATACGCAGTATTTT.

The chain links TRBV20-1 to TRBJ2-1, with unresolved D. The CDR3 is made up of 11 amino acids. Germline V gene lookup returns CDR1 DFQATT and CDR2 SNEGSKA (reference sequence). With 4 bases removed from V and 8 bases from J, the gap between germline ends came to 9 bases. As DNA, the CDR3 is TGCAGTGCTAACCCTGTCCATGAGCAGTTCTTC. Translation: CSANPVHEQFF.

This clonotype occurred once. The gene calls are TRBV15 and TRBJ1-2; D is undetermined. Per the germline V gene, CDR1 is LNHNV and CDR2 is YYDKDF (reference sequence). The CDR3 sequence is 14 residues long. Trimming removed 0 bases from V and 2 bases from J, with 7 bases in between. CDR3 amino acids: CATSRDRSNYGYTF. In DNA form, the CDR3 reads TGTGCCACCAGCAGAGACAGGTCGAACTATGGCTACACCTTC.

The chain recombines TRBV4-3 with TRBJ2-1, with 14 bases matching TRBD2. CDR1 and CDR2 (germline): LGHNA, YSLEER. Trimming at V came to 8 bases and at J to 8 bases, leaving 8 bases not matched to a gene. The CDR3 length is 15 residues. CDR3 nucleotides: TGCGCCAGCTCCGGACTAGCGGGGGGCAACGATGAGCAGTTCTTC. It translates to CASSGLAGGNDEQFF.

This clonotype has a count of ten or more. The chain's CDR3 is CASSQRLAGYGELFF. The CDR3 region has the DNA TGTGCCAGCTCTCAACGACTAGCGGGTTACGGGGAGCTGTTTTTT. The chain employs TRBV18 and TRBJ2-2; 10 positions match TRBD2. This CDR3 region has 15 residues. The V segment lost 6 bases and the J segment 7 bases; nucleotides outside the gene matches: 8. CDR1 and CDR2 from the germline V gene are KGHSH and LQKENI.

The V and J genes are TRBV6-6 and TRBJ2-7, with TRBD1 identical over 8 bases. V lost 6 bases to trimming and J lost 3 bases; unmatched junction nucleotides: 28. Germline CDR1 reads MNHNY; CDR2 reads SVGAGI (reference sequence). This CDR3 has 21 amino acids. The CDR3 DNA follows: TGTGCCAGCAGCAATTCAGGGGGCAGCTCCCTGGACGGGACAGAAAACTACGAGCAGTACTTC. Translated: CASSNSGGSSLDGTENYEQYF.

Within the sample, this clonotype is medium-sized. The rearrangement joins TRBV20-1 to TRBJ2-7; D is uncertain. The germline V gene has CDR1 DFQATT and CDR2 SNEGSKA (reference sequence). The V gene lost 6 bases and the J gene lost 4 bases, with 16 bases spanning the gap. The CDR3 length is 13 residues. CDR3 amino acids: CSAPRPSMYEQYF. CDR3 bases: TGCAGTGCCCCGCGGCCTAGTATGTACGAGCAGTACTTC.

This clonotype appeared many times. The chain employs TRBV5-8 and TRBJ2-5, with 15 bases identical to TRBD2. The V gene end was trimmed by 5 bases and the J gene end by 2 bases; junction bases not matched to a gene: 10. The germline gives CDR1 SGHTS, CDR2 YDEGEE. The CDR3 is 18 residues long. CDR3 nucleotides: TGTGCCAGCAGACCCGGACTAGCGGGAGGGCCGAGACAAGAGACCCAGTACTTC. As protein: CASRPGLAGGPRQETQYF.

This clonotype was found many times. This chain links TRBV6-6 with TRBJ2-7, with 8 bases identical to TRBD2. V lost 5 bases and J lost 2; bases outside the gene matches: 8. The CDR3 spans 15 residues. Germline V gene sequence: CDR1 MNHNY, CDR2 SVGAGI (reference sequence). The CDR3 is CASSPGGDYAYEQYF. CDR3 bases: TGTGCCAGCAGTCCGGGGGGGGATTACGCCTACGAGCAGTACTTC.

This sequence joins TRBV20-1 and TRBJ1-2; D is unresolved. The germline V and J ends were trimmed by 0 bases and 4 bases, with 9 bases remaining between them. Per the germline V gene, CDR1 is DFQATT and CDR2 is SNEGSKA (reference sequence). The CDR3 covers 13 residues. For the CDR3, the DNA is TGCAGTGCTAGAGATGGGGTGGGCTATGGCTACACCTTC. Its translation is CSARDGVGYGYTF.

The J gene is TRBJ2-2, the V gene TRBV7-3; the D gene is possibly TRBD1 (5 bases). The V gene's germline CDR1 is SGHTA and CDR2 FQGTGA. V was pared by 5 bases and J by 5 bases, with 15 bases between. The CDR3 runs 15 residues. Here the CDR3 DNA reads TGTGCCAGCAGCACTGACAGCGCTGAGACCGGGGAGCTGTTTTTT. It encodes CASSTDSAETGELFF.

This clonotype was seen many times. The CDR3 DNA sequence: TGTGCCAGCAGCGCGGTGGAGAACACTGAAGCTTTCTTT. Encoded protein: CASSAVENTEAFF. This chain joins TRBV2 and TRBJ1-1, with D uncertain. Trimming took off 6 bases at V and 1 base at J, with 9 bases between the two ends. Germline V CDR1 and CDR2: SNHLY, FYNNEI. This CDR3 has 13 residues.

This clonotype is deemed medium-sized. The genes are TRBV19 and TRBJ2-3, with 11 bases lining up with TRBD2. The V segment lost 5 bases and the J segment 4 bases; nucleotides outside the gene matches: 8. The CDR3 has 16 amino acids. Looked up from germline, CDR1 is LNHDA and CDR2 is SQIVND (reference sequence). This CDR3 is CASSDSGGAGADTQYF. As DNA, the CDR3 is TGTGCCAGTAGTGATAGCGGGGGGGCGGGTGCAGATACGCAGTATTTT.

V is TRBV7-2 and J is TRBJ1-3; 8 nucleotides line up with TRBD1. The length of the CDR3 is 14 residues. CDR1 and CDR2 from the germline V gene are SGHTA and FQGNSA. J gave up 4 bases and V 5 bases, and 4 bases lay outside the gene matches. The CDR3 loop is CASSIGQGGNTIYF. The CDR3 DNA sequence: TGTGCCAGCAGCATCGGACAGGGCGGAAACACCATATATTTT.

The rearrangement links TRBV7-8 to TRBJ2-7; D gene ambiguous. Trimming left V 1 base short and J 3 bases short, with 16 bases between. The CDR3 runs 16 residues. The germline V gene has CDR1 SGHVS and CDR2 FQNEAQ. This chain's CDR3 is CASSLGTDTENYEQYF. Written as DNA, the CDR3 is TGTGCCAGCAGCTTAGGTACCGACACAGAAAACTACGAGCAGTACTTC.

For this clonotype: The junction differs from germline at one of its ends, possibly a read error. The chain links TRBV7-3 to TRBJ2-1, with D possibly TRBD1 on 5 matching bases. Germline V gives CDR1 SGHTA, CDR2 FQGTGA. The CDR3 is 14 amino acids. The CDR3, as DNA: TGTGCCAGCAGCTGCGCAGGGAATTTAGGTGAGCAGTCCTTC. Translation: CASSCAGNLGEQSF.

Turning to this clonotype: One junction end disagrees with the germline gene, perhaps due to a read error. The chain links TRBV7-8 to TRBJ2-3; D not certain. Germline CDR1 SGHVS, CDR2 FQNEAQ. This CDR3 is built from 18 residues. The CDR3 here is CASSLSFRTGTITHTRYF. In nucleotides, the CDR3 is TGTGCCAGCAGCCTCTCCTTCCGCACTGGTACTATTACACATACGCGGTATTTT.

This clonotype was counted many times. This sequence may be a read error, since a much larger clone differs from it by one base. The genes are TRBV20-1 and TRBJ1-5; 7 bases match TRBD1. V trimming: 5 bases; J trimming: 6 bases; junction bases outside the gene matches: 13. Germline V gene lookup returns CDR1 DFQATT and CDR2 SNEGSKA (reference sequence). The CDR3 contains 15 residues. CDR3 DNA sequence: TGCAGTGCTCACCGAGGACAGGCTTCTACTCAGCCCCAGCATTTT. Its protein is CSAHRGQASTQPQHF.

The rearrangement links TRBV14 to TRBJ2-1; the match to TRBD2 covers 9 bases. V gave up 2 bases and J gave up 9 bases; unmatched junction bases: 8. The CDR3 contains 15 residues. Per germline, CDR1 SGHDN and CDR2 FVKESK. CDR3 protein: CASSQLAGTLGEQFF. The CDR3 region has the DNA TGTGCCAGCAGCCAACTAGCGGGGACCCTAGGTGAGCAGTTCTTC.

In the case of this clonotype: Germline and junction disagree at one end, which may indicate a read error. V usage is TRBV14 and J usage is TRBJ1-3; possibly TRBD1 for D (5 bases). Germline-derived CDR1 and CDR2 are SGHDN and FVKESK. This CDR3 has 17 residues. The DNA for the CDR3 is TGTGCTAGCAGCTTAGAAATCGGGGCTAGTTCTGGAAACACCATATATTTT. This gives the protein CASSLEIGASSGNTIYF. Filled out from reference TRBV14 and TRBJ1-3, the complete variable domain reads EAGVTQFPSHSVIEKGQTVTLRCDPISGHDNLYWYRRVMGKEIKFLLHFVKESKQDESGMPNNRFLAERTGGTYSTLKVQPAELEDSGVYFCASSLEIGASSGNTIYFGEGSWLTVV.

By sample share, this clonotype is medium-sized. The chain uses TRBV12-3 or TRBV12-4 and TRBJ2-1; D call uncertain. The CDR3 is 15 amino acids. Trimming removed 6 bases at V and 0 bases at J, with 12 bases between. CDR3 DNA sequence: TGTGCCAGCAGCCCGACACCTATCTCCTACAATGAGCAGTTCTTC. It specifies CASSPTPISYNEQFF.

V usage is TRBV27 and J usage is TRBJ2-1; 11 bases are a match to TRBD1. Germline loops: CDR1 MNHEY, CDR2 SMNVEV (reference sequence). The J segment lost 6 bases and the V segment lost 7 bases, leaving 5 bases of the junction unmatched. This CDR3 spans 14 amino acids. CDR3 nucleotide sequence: TGTGCCAGCAATCCCGGGACAGGGGGCAATGAGCAGTTCTTC. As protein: CASNPGTGGNEQFF.

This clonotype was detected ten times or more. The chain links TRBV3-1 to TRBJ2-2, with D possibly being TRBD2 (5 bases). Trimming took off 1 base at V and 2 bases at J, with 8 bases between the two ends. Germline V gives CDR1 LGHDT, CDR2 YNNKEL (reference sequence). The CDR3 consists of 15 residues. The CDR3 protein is CASSQGRVNTGELFF. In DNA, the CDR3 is TGTGCCAGCAGCCAAGGGCGGGTTAACACCGGGGAGCTGTTTTTT. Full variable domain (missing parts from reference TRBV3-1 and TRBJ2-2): DTAVSQTPKYLVTQMGNDKSIKCEQNLGHDTMYWYKQDSKKFLKIMFSYNNKELIINETVPNRFSPKSPDKAHLNLHINSLELGDSAVYFCASSQGRVNTGELFFGEGSRLTVL.

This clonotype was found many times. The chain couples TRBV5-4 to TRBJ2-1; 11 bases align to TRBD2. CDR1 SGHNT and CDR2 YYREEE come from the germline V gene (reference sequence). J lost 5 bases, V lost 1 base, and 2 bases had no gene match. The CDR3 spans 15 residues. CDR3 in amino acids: CASSLTSGRHNEQFF. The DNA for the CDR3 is TGTGCCAGCAGCTTGACTAGCGGGAGACACAATGAGCAGTTCTTC. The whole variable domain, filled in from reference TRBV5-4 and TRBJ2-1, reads ETGVTQSPTHLIKTRGQQVTLRCSSQSGHNTVSWYQQALGQGPQFIFQYYREEENGRGNFPPRFSGLQFPNYSSELNVNALELDDSALYLCASSLTSGRHNEQFFGPGTRLTVL.

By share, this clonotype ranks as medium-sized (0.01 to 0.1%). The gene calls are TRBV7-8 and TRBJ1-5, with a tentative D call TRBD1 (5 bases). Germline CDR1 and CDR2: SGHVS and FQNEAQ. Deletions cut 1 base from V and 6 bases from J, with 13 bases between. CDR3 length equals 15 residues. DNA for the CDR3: TGTGCCAGCAGCTTAGAGCGGGGCCCCAGTCAGCCCCAGCATTTT. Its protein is CASSLERGPSQPQHF.

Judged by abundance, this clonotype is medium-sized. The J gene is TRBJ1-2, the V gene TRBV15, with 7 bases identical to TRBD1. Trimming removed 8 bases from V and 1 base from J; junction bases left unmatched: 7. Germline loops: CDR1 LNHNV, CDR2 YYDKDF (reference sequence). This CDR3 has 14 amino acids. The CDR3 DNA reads TGTGCCACCGACCGGGACAGAAATAACTATGGCTACACCTTC. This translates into CATDRDRNNYGYTF.